These 8 T cell receptor beta chains came from one sample sequenced in a study of metastatic and nonmetastatic thyroid tumors. Thyroid surgery had not been preceded by any treatment in any patient. From the PCR reads, TCRdb re-called clones with MiXCR. Found here are over 30,000 clones, 14% to 15% of them singletons; the top ten hold around 20%. Sequenced material: blood. The receptors derive from a male donor with papillary thyroid cancer or a benign thyroid nodule (not recorded which). Some clones in this sample may be carry-over from other donors' samples.

This clone has ten or more counts. This sample includes further DNA sequences coding for the same CDR3. The rearrangement links TRBV20-1 to TRBJ2-7, with TRBD1 matching over 11 bases. Losses at the gene ends were 3 bases for V and 4 bases for J; bases not matched to a gene: 2. The CDR3 contains 13 residues. Germline values: CDR1 DFQATT, CDR2 SNEGSKA (reference sequence). The CDR3 sequence: CSARGTGGYEQYF. In DNA form, the CDR3 reads TGCAGTGCTAGGGGGACAGGGGGGTACGAGCAGTACTTC.

This clone was picked up many times. CDR3 sequence (DNA): TGTGCCAGCTCACCCAGGACCGCCTTGAACACTGAAGCTTTCTTT. It specifies CASSPRTALNTEAFF. The chain is built from TRBV18 and TRBJ1-1; no definite D call. This CDR3 contains 15 residues. CDR1 and CDR2 (germline): KGHSH, LQKENI. V lost 3 bases and J lost 0, with 11 bases in between.

This clone was found many times. This rearrangement joins TRBV19 to TRBJ2-7; 7 nucleotides agree with TRBD1. The V gene's germline CDR1 is LNHDA and CDR2 SQIVND (reference sequence). This CDR3 has 12 residues. Trimming took 9 bases from V and 4 from J; bases not matched to a gene: 6. The CDR3 DNA reads as TGTGCCAGAGACAGGGAAGGGTACGAGCAGTACTTC. Amino acids: CARDREGYEQYF.

This clone was counted ten times or more. The chain couples TRBV2 to TRBJ1-1; no reliable D call. V was pared by 5 bases and J by 3 bases, with 10 bases between. The CDR3 loop spans 13 amino acids. Germline CDR1 SNHLY, CDR2 FYNNEI. The CDR3 spells CASSMNGYTEAFF. The DNA of the CDR3 is TGTGCCAGCAGTATGAACGGATACACTGAAGCTTTCTTT.

This clone was seen ten or more times. This chain's CDR3 is CASSARLGGPWGDNEQFF. In nucleotides, the CDR3 is TGTGCCAGCAGTGCACGCCTAGGAGGCCCTTGGGGGGACAATGAGCAGTTCTTC. The rearrangement joins TRBV28 to TRBJ2-1; possible D gene TRBD2, 6 bases. V shed 5 bases and J shed 5 bases, with 25 bases lying between them. Germline CDR1 MDHEN, CDR2 SYDVKM. The CDR3 consists of 18 residues.

This clone was counted many times. The J gene is TRBJ1-2, the V gene TRBV5-6; no reliable D call. This CDR3 is 15 amino acids long. Trimming cost V 0 bases and J 6 bases, with 15 bases left between them. The V gene's germline CDR1 is SGHDT and CDR2 YYEEEE. The CDR3 DNA sequence: TGTGCCAGCAGCTTGGCGCTAGACAATAGACATGGCTACACCTTC. Its translation is CASSLALDNRHGYTF.

In this sample, this clone turned up many times. A clone one base away is much larger, so this may be a read error. Here the CDR3 omits its conserved ending phenylalanine or tryptophan, so a read error is the likely source. This chain joins TRBV6-1 and TRBJ2-7; TRBD1 matches 9 bases. The CDR3 extends over 14 amino acids. Germline V gene sequence: CDR1 MNHNS, CDR2 SASEGT. V trimming: 6 bases; J trimming: 4 bases; junction bases outside the gene matches: 7. The CDR3 DNA sequence: TGTGCCAGCAGCCGTCCCGGGACAGGGTACGAGCAGTACTGC. The encoded protein is CASSRPGTGYEQYC.

This clone is categorized as medium-sized (0.01 to 0.1%). The gene calls are TRBV12-3 or TRBV12-4 and TRBJ1-6; D unresolved. The ends were cut back, 1 base at V and 7 bases at J, with 5 bases in the middle. There are 13 residues in the CDR3. The CDR3 DNA is TGTGCCAGCAGTTTAGGAGGGAATTCACCCCTCCACTTT. This encodes CASSLGGNSPLHF.